A single sample is the source of the 18 T cell receptor beta chains below, sequenced in a study of control samples from healthy donors and cancer patients. The data were produced by immunoSEQ multiplex PCR, yet TCRdb's version contains in-frame clones alone and is incomplete. The sample records 350,000 to 450,000 clones, roughly 90% being singletons. The material sequenced was PBMCs. These receptors were collected from a man in his forties or fifties with head and neck cancer.

V gene TRBV1 combines with J gene TRBJ2-6; the table calls TRBD1, which could not be checked here. TRBV1 constitutes a pseudogene. The CDR3 is 16 residues long. The CDR3 DNA follows: TGCACCAGATCGACAGGGGAGGTCTCTGGGGCCAACGTCCTGACTTTC. Its translation: CTRSTGEVSGANVLTF.

The rearrangement uses TRBV5-4 and TRBJ2-3, with D hard to call. The germline V and J ends were trimmed by 0 bases and 0 bases, with 14 bases remaining between them. Per the germline V gene, CDR1 is SGHNT and CDR2 is YYREEE (reference sequence). This CDR3 has 17 residues. CDR3 DNA sequence: TGTGCCAGCAGCTTGGGTGTAGCTACCGCTAGCACAGATACGCAGTATTTT. This translates into CASSLGVATASTDTQYF.

The V gene is TRBV2, the J gene TRBJ1-4, with TRBD1 identical over 8 bases. V was clipped by 6 bases and J by 8 bases; unmatched bases: 8. CDR1 is SNHLY and CDR2 is FYNNEI in the germline V gene. The CDR3 is made up of 14 amino acids. The CDR3 is CASRDRAGAEKLFF. DNA for the CDR3: TGTGCCAGCAGGGACAGGGCGGGGGCAGAAAAACTGTTTTTT.

The J gene is TRBJ2-5, the V gene TRBV4-1, with TRBD2 matching over 11 bases. With 0 bases clipped from V and 5 bases from J, the junction kept 5 bases outside the gene matches. CDR1 MGHRA and CDR2 YSYEKL come from the germline V gene. The CDR3 runs to 16 residues. CDR3 in amino acids: CASSQERLAGGETQYF. The CDR3 DNA reads TGCGCCAGCAGCCAAGAAAGGCTAGCGGGGGGTGAGACCCAGTACTTC.

This clone was detected once. The chain employs TRBV9 and TRBJ2-1; TRBD1 might be the D (7 bases). The CDR3 runs to 17 residues. CDR1 and CDR2 (germline): SGDLS, YYNGEE. Deletions cut 4 bases from V and 0 bases from J, with 17 bases between. CDR3 in amino acids: CASSSTRQGLSYNEQFF. CDR3 nucleotides: TGTGCCAGCAGCTCAACTCGACAGGGACTCTCCTACAATGAGCAGTTCTTC.

The chain links TRBV13 to TRBJ1-5; D is unresolved. The V end was cut by 6 bases, the J end by 3 bases, with 6 bases between. CDR1 and CDR2 from the germline V gene are PRHDT and FYEKMQ (reference sequence). CDR3 size: 12 residues. The chain's CDR3 is CASRGNNQPQHF. The CDR3 DNA follows: TGTGCCAGCAGGGGGAACAATCAGCCCCAGCATTTT.

About this clone: This specimen includes other DNA sequences encoding the same CDR3. The chain links TRBV11-2 to TRBJ1-1; D not certain. V was pared by 3 bases and J by 7 bases, with 6 bases between. Germline lookup yields CDR1 SGHAT and CDR2 FQNNGV. The CDR3 is 11 amino acids. CDR3 DNA: TGTGCCAGCAGCTTGAGGGATGAAGCTTTCTTT. This sequence encodes CASSLRDEAFF.

The chain recombines TRBV11-2 with TRBJ2-2, with D unclear. Looked up from germline, CDR1 is SGHAT and CDR2 is FQNNGV. The CDR3 is made up of 12 amino acids. Trimming cost V 1 base and J 9 bases, with 6 bases left between them. CDR3 nucleotide sequence: TGTGCCAGCAGCTTAGTTGGAAGGGAGCTGTTTTTT. It translates to CASSLVGRELFF.

The count of this clone is one. V usage is TRBV2 and J usage is TRBJ2-5; D may be TRBD2 (6 bases). The germline CDR1 and CDR2 sequences are SNHLY and FYNNEI. V lost 8 bases, J lost 1 base, and 14 bases lay in between. The CDR3 loop spans 14 amino acids. The CDR3, as DNA: TGTGCCAGCGGCCCCACGGGACTCCAAGAGACCCAGTACTTC. Translated, it gives CASGPTGLQETQYF.

The rearrangement joins TRBV29-1 to TRBJ1-5, with D perhaps matching TRBD1 (5 bases). The CDR3 runs to 13 residues. V lost 4 bases to trimming and J lost 1 base, with 8 bases between them. Germline-derived CDR1 and CDR2 are SQVTM and ANQGSEA. CDR3 nucleotide sequence: TGCAGCGTTGGACAGACGAGCAATCAGCCCCAGCATTTT. This encodes CSVGQTSNQPQHF.

CDR3 sequence (DNA): TGTGCCAGCAGCTCAGCGGGGGCATCAGATACGCAGTATTTT. Encoded protein: CASSSAGASDTQYF. The chain couples TRBV7-3 to TRBJ2-3, with TRBD2 matching over 8 bases. The CDR3 totals 14 residues. V shed 4 bases, J shed 4 bases, and the junction held 4 bases outside the gene matches. Germline V gene sequence: CDR1 SGHTA, CDR2 FQGTGA.

This clone has only one observation. At one boundary the junction diverges from the germline segment, which might be a read error. V is TRBV30 and J is TRBJ2-2, with D perhaps TRBD2 (5 bases). The CDR3 covers 22 residues. Germline-derived CDR1 and CDR2 are GTSNPN and SVGIG (reference sequence). The DNA for the CDR3 is TGTGCCTGGAGTAACACTTTCCGCCCCCGGCAGCTAAGGCCCCTGAACACCGGGGAGCTGCTTTTT. Amino acids: CAWSNTFRPRQLRPLNTGELLF.

The J gene is TRBJ1-5, the V gene TRBV30; D is uncertain. CDR3 size: 14 residues. Trimming took off 0 bases at V and 3 bases at J, with 9 bases between the two ends. CDR1 and CDR2 from the germline V gene are GTSNPN and SVGIG (reference sequence). This CDR3 is CAWSVRSFNQPQHF. The CDR3 region has the DNA TGTGCCTGGAGTGTTCGATCCTTCAATCAGCCCCAGCATTTT.

The chain couples TRBV9 to TRBJ1-5; D unresolved. The CDR3 consists of 15 residues. With 4 bases removed from V and 3 bases from J, the gap between germline ends came to 14 bases. Germline lookup yields CDR1 SGDLS and CDR2 YYNGEE. CDR3 loop: CASSTTFGNNQPQHF. The DNA for the CDR3 is TGTGCCAGCAGCACTACGTTCGGGAACAATCAGCCCCAGCATTTT.

The J gene is TRBJ1-3, the V gene TRBV7-3; 7 bases align to TRBD1. Germline V lookup: CDR1 SGHTA, CDR2 FQGTGA. Losses at the gene ends were 5 bases for V and 8 bases for J; bases not matched to a gene: 6. This CDR3 is built from 13 residues. CDR3 in amino acids: CASSRGQWDTIYF. In DNA, the CDR3 is TGTGCCAGCAGCCGGGGACAGTGGGACACCATATATTTT.

V gene TRBV9 combines with J gene TRBJ2-6; 12 positions match TRBD2. V lost 4 bases, J lost 0 bases, and 11 bases stayed unmatched. The CDR3 loop spans 20 amino acids. The germline V gene has CDR1 SGDLS and CDR2 YYNGEE. The CDR3 region is CASSPTLLAGGSSGANVLTF. The CDR3, as DNA: TGTGCCAGCAGCCCTACTCTCCTAGCGGGGGGGAGCTCTGGGGCCAACGTCCTGACTTTC.

This clone has only one observation. The chain recombines TRBV5-4 with TRBJ2-2; 8 bases line up with TRBD2. V lost 6 bases to trimming and J lost 7 bases; unmatched junction nucleotides: 11. The CDR3 spans 15 residues. Germline assignment: CDR1 SGHNT and CDR2 YYREEE (reference sequence). CDR3 amino acids: CASKGGLEFFGELFF. DNA of the CDR3: TGTGCCAGCAAGGGGGGACTAGAGTTTTTCGGGGAGCTGTTTTTT. The entire variable domain, with the rest obtained from reference TRBV5-4 and TRBJ2-2, is as follows: ETGVTQSPTHLIKTRGQQVTLRCSSQSGHNTVSWYQQALGQGPQFIFQYYREEENGRGNFPPRFSGLQFPNYSSELNVNALELDDSALYLCASKGGLEFFGELFFGEGSRLTVL.

This sequence joins TRBV11-2 and TRBJ2-2; D unclear. The CDR3 loop spans 15 amino acids. Germline lookup yields CDR1 SGHAT and CDR2 FQNNGV. Trimming took off 1 base at V and 4 bases at J, with 10 bases between the two ends. In DNA, the CDR3 is TGTGCCAGCAGCTTAGTTGGTGTAATCACCGGGGAGCTGTTTTTT. It encodes CASSLVGVITGELFF.